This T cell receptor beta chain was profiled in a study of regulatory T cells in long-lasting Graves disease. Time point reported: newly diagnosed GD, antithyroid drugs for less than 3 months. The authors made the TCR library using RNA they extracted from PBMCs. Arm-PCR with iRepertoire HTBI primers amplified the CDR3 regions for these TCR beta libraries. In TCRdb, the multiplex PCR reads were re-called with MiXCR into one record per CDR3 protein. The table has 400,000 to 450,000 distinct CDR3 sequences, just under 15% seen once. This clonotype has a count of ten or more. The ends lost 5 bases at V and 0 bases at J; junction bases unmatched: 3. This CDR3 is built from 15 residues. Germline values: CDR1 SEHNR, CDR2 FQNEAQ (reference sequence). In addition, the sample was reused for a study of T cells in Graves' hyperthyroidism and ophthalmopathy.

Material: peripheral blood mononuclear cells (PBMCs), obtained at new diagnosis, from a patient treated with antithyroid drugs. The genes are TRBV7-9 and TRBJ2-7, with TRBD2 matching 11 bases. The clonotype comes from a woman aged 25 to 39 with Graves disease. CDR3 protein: CASSPTSGASYEQYF. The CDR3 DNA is TGTGCCAGCAGCCCGACTAGCGGGGCCTCCTACGAGCAGTACTTC.